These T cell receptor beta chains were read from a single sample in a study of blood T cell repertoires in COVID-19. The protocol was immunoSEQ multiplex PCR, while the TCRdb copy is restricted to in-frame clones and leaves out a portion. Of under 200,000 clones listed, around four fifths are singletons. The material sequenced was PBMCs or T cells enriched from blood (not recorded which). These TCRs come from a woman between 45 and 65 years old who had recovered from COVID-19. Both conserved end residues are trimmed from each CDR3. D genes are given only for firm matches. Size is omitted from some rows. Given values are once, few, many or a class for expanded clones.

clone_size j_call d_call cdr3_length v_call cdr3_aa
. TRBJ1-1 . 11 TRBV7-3 ASSPIRGGEAF
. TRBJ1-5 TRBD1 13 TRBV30 AWDRGPYSNQPQH
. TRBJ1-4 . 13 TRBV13 ASSLSGDYNEKLF
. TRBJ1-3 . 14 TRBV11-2 ASSSSRAPGGNTIY
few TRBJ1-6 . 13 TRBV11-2 ASRWIGGDNSPLH
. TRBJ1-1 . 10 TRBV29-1 SARGQNTEAF
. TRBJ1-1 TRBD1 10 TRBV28 ASRTGIPEAF
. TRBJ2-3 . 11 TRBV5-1 ASSQRAGDTQY
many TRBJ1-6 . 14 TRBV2 ASSEVQGSYNSPLH
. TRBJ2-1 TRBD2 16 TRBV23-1 ASSLGTSGVSSYNEQF
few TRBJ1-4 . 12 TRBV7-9 ASSSYRDTEKLF
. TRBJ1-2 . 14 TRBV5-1 ASSAFQGGRNYGYT
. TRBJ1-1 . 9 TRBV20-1 SAHTGTEAF
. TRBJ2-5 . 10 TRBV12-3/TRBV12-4 ASSLVGETQY
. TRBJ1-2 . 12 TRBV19 ASSLPREDYGYT
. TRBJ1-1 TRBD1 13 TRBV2 ASSELGQGNTEAF
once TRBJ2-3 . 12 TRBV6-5 ASARPSRTDTQY
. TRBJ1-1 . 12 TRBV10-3 AIRMDRDNTEAF
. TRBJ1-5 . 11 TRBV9 ASSGGDLQPQH
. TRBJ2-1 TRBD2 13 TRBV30 AWSRLAGTYNEQF
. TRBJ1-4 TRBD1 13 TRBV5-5 ASRPDRVGGGKLF
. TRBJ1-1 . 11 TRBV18 ASSPGIDSEAF
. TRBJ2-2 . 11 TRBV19 ATRGPNTGELF
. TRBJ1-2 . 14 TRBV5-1 ASSLWHEGGSFGYT
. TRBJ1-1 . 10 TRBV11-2 ASSFQYTEAF
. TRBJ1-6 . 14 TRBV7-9 ASTEGGSSYNSPLH
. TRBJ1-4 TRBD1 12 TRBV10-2 ASRETGVTEKLF
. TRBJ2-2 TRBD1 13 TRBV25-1 ASSDRGKGTGELF
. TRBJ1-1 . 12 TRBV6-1 ASSDRRGGTEAF
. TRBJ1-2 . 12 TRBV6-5 ASSSILGGRGYT
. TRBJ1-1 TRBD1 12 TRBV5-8 ASSLGQGRTEAF
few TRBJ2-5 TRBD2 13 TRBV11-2 ASSLDPGSGVTQY
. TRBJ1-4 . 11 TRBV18 ASSTGQREKLF
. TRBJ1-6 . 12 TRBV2 ASSETGVDSPLH
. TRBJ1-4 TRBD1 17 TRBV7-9 ASSLYGTGGKRLGEKLF
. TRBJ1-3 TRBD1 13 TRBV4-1 ASSSDRASGNTIY
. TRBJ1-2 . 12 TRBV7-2 ASSLTWADYGYT
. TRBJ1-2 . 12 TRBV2 ASSASGAGNGYT
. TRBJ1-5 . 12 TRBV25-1 ASGEGDTYQPQH
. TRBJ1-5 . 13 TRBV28 ASSLRGISNQPQH
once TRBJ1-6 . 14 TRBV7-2 ASSSRHVAYNSPLH
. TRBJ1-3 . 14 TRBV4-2 ASSQAQGISGNTIY
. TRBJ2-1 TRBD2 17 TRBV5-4 ASSLVRLAGGPGHNEQF